The 5 T cell receptor beta chains below come from one sample, sequenced in a study of blood T cell repertoires in COVID-19. Assay used: immunoSEQ multiplex PCR; TCRdb lists only in-frame clones, some missing. The data contain 130,000 or so clones, around 88% of them seen just once; the ten biggest clones take up 5.5% to 6.5%. The sequencing sample was made of peripheral blood. The origin of the receptors is an older man with active or convalescent COVID-19.

V and J are TRBV18 and TRBJ2-7; the match to TRBD1 covers 10 bases. Per the germline V gene, CDR1 is KGHSH and CDR2 is LQKENI. This CDR3 spans 14 amino acids. V lost 6 bases and J lost 2; bases outside the gene matches: 4. The CDR3 here is CASSPGTGAYEQYF. CDR3 nucleotide sequence: TGTGCCAGCTCGCCCGGGACAGGGGCCTACGAGCAGTACTTC.

In this sample, this clone turned up a few times. The V call is TRBV5-6, the J call TRBJ1-2, with 8 bases identical to TRBD1. This CDR3 has 16 residues. Trimming at V came to 1 base and at J to 4 bases, leaving 9 bases not matched to a gene. From germline, CDR1 is SGHDT and CDR2 YYEEEE. The DNA of the CDR3 is TGTGCCAGCAGCTTGCCCCCAGGGGGCGGTTTCTATGGCTACACCTTC. It is translated as CASSLPPGGGFYGYTF.

The chain carries TRBV5-1 and TRBJ1-1; a weak D match, TRBD1 (6 bases). The V gene's germline CDR1 is SGHRS and CDR2 YFSETQ. The V and J ends lost 3 bases and 4 bases respectively, with 16 bases between them. This CDR3 spans 15 amino acids. Here the CDR3 DNA reads TGCGCCAGCAGCTCGGTCCAGGGGATGGGCACTGAAGCTTTCTTT. Translated: CASSSVQGMGTEAFF.

This chain links TRBV6-1 with TRBJ2-7, with TRBD1 matching over 7 bases. After removal of 3 bases from V and 2 bases from J, the junction contained 4 bases not matched to a gene. This CDR3 has 14 amino acids. Germline V CDR1 and CDR2: MNHNS, SASEGT. As DNA, the CDR3 is TGTGCCAGCAGTGATTGGGGACAGACCTACGAGCAGTACTTC. Translation gives CASSDWGQTYEQYF.

The J gene is TRBJ1-5, the V gene TRBV7-2; D gene uncertain. Trimming took off 0 bases at V and 0 bases at J, with 6 bases between the two ends. The CDR3 sequence is 15 residues long. Germline V gene sequence: CDR1 SGHTA, CDR2 FQGNSA. The CDR3 region is CASSLALYSNQPQHF. The CDR3 region has the DNA TGTGCCAGCAGCTTAGCCCTTTATAGCAATCAGCCCCAGCATTTT.